Below, 5 T cell receptor beta chains from the same sample are listed, as sequenced in a study of T cell repertoires in cytomegalovirus infection. TCRdb processed the reads anew with MiXCR; each CDR3 protein has one entry. The table records approximately 73,000 distinct CDR3 sequences, around 42% of them present only once. No cognate antigen is known for these TCRs. Sequenced material: CD8+ T cells from cultured PBMCs, taken from culture after CMV antigen stimulation. All receptors derive from a human donor in good health (CMV status not recorded). Some clones in this sample may be carry-over from other donors' samples.

Note on this clonotype: At one end, the junction sequence differs from germline, possibly due to a read error. V is TRBV4-1 and J is TRBJ1-1, with D possibly matching TRBD1 (6 bases). In germline, CDR1 is MGHRA, CDR2 YSYEKL. This CDR3 contains 15 residues. The CDR3 here is CASSEGTLGNTEAFF. In DNA, the CDR3 is TGTGCCAGCAGCGAGGGGACATTAGGGAACACTGAAGCTTTCTTT.

The rearrangement links TRBV4-1 to TRBJ2-1; 10 bases match TRBD2. CDR3 size: 17 residues. Germline CDR1 and CDR2: MGHRA and YSYEKL. V shed 4 bases and J 4 bases; nucleotides not matched to a gene: 10. CDR3 amino acids: CASSLSIAGGLYNEQFF. The CDR3, as DNA: TGCGCCAGCAGCCTCTCGATAGCGGGGGGCTTATACAATGAGCAGTTCTTC.

V is TRBV2 and J is TRBJ2-1; 9 bases agree with TRBD2. Germline values: CDR1 SNHLY, CDR2 FYNNEI. The CDR3 is made up of 14 amino acids. V lost 8 bases, J lost 7 bases, and 9 bases stayed unmatched. The CDR3 loop is CASSGSGGLNEQFF. In DNA form, the CDR3 reads TGTGCCAGCTCGGGTAGCGGGGGTTTAAATGAGCAGTTCTTC.

This clonotype is a singleton in its sample. CDR3 sequence reads: CASSDRYYEQYF. The CDR3 bases are TGTGCCAGCAGCGACCGATACTACGAGCAGTACTTC. V usage is TRBV7-9 and J usage is TRBJ2-7; D remains ambiguous. Germline CDR1 is SEHNR and CDR2 is FQNEAQ (reference sequence). The CDR3 covers 12 residues. Deletions cut 5 bases from V and 3 bases from J, with 8 bases between.

The chain combines TRBV5-1 with TRBJ1-1; D possibly corresponds to TRBD1 (5 bases). Trimming left V 3 bases short and J 1 base short, with 10 bases between. The CDR3 runs to 14 residues. Germline loops: CDR1 SGHRS, CDR2 YFSETQ. CDR3 sequence: CASSSTVANTEAFF. For the CDR3, the DNA is TGCGCCAGCAGCTCGACAGTGGCGAACACTGAAGCTTTCTTT.